This T cell receptor beta chain was identified during a study of regulatory dendritic cells for organ transplantation. Sorted subsets were CFSE-labeled and cultured four to five days with allogeneic dendritic cells. Naive CD45RA+ and memory CD45RO+ CD4+ or CD8+ T cells were FACS-sorted. The germline CDR1 and CDR2 sequences are SEHNR and FQNEAQ (reference sequence). V lost 5 bases and J lost 0, with 8 bases in between. The length of the CDR3 is 13 residues. On this clone itself: Antigen: not known.

Study conclusions and caveats: Memory CD8+ T cells were the most oligoclonal; naive cells were highly diverse.

Sequencing used immunoSEQ multiplex PCR; TCRdb keeps in-frame clones, though not all of them. The table shows fewer than 15,000 clones, with nearly 80% occurring only once. The source of this sequence is a human donor in good health. The sample was naive CD8+ T cells from blood cultured with regulatory dendritic cells. Regarding subset: CD45RA+ naive T cells. The V and J genes are TRBV7-9 and TRBJ2-7; TRBD2 might be the D (5 bases). Here the CDR3 DNA reads TGTGCCAGCAGCGAGGGCCTCTCCTACGAGCAGTACTTC. Translating it yields CASSEGLSYEQYF.